This T cell receptor (beta chain) comes out of a study of T cell repertoires in cytomegalovirus infection. Study-level background: CMV infection and matching HLA type were both indicated by public TCR beta signatures.

Trimming cost V 3 bases and J 1 base, with 12 bases left between them. Germline lookup yields CDR1 SGHTA and CDR2 FQGNSA. This CDR3 is 15 amino acids long. One entry per CDR3 protein results from TCRdb running MiXCR on the reads. The data show approximately 500,000 distinct CDR3 sequences, approximately 16% seen once. Study-level points and caveats: The study identified carriers of CMV plus the relevant HLA from cumulative public TCR beta family frequency.

This clonotype was seen ten or more times. Its antigen is still unknown. The receptor was isolated from a human donor in good health (CMV status not recorded). Some clones in this sample may be carry-over from other donors' samples. The chain recombines TRBV7-2 with TRBJ1-1; D perhaps matches TRBD1 (5 bases). Sequencing used CD8+ T cells from PBMCs. In DNA form, the CDR3 reads TGTGCCAGCAGCTTCCAGGGTTATGGGAACACTGAAGCTTTCTTT. Protein: CASSFQGYGNTEAFF.